This TCR beta chain is from a study of Ad26.COV2.S vaccination and SARS-CoV-2 variants. This clone was observed once. Here immunoSEQ multiplex PCR was the method, and the copy in TCRdb shows in-frame clones only, minus some. This sample has about 350,000 clones; 85% occur once, and the top ten carry about 3.3%. The treatment was: 19 received Ad26.COV2.S at low or high dose, single or two shots; roughly five received placebo; per-sample allocation not given. All samples were drawn on day 63, counting from the first vaccine or placebo injection. V lost 7 bases and J lost 4, with 17 bases in between. Germline V gene sequence: CDR1 SNHLY, CDR2 FYNNEI. CDR3 size: 14 residues.

The sample was peripheral blood, taken in a trial of Ad26.COV2.S vaccine versus placebo. The receptor's source is a person between 18 and 65 years old who received the Ad26.COV2.S COVID-19 vaccine or a placebo. V and J are TRBV2 and TRBJ2-7, with D perhaps assigned TRBD1 or TRBD2 (5 bases each). This CDR3 reads CASNTQLGGYEQYF. In nucleotides, the CDR3 is TGTGCCAGCAACACTCAACTTGGGGGTTACGAGCAGTACTTC.